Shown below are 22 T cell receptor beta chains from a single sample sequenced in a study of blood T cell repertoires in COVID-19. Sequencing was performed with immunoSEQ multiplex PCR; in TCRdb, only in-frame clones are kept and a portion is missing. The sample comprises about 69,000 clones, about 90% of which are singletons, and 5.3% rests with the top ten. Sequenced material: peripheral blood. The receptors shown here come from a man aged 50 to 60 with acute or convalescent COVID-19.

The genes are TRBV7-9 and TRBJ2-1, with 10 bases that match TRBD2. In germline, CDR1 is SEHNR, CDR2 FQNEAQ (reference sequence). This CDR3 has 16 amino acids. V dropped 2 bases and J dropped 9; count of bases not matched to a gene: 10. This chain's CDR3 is CASSLISSGRAPEQFF. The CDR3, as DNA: TGTGCCAGCAGCTTAATTTCAAGCGGGAGGGCCCCTGAGCAGTTCTTC. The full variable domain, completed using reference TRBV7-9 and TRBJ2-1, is DTGVSQNPRHKITKRGQNVTFRCDPISEHNRLYWYRQTLGQGPEFLTYFQNEAQLEKSRLLSDRFSAERPKGSFSTLEIQRTEQGDSAMYLCASSLISSGRAPEQFFGPGTRLTVL.

This chain's CDR3 is CASSFSGTDTQYF. In DNA, the CDR3 is TGTGCCAGCAGTTTTAGCGGCACAGATACGCAGTATTTT. The chain combines TRBV7-9 with TRBJ2-3; D is possibly TRBD2 (5 bases). The ends were cut back, 6 bases at V and 1 base at J, with 8 bases in the middle. Germline CDR1 and CDR2: SEHNR and FQNEAQ (reference sequence). The CDR3 totals 13 residues.

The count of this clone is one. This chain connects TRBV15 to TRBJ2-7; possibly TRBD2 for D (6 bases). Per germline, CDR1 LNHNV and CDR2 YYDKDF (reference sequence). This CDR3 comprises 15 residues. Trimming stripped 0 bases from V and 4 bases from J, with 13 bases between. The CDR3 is CATSRDRDSGYEQYF. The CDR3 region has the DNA TGTGCCACCAGCAGAGATAGAGACAGCGGGTACGAGCAGTACTTC. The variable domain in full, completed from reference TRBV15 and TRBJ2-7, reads DAMVIQNPRYQVTQFGKPVTLSCSQTLNHNVMYWYQQKSSQAPKLLFHYYDKDFNNEADTPDNFQSRRPNTSFCFLDIRSPGLGDTAMYLCATSRDRDSGYEQYFGPGTRLTVT.

Written as DNA, the CDR3 is TGTGCCAGCAGTTTATCGGGACAGGGGCAAACAGATACGCAGTATTTT. Translated: CASSLSGQGQTDTQYF. The chain recombines TRBV27 with TRBJ2-3, with 10 bases aligning to TRBD1. V lost 0 bases and J lost 3; bases outside the gene matches: 3. The CDR3 is made up of 16 amino acids. CDR1 MNHEY and CDR2 SMNVEV come from the germline V gene (reference sequence).

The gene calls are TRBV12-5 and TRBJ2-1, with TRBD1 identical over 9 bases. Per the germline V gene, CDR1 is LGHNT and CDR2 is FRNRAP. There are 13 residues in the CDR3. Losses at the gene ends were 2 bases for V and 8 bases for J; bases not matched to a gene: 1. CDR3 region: CASGLRQGDEQFF. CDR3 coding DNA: TGTGCTAGTGGTTTGCGACAGGGGGATGAGCAGTTCTTC.

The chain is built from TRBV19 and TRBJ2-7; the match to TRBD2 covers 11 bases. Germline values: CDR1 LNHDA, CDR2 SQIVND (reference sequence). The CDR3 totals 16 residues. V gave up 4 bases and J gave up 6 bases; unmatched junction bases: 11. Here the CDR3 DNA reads TGTGCCAGTAGTAAATGGTTAGCGGGAGGGTCGTCCGAGCAGTACTTC. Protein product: CASSKWLAGGSSEQYF.

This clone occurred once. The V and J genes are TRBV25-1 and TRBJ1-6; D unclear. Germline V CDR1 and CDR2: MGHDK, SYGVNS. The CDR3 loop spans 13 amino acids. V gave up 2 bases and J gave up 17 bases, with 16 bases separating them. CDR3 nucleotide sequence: TGTGCCAGCAGTGAACCGGGTAGGAACGTCATCCACTTT. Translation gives CASSEPGRNVIHF.

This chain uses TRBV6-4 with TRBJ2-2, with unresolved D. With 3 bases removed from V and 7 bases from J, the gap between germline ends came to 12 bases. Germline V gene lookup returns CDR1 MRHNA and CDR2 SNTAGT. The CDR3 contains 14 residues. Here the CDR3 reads CASSDSSGDGELFF. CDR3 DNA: TGTGCCAGCAGTGATTCCTCTGGAGACGGGGAGCTGTTTTTT.

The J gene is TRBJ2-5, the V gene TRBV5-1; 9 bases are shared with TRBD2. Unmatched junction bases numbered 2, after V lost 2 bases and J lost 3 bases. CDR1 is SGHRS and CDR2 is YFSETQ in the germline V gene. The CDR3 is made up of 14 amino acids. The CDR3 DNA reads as TGCGCCAGCAGCTTAATAGCGGGAGAAGAGACCCAGTACTTC. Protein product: CASSLIAGEETQYF.

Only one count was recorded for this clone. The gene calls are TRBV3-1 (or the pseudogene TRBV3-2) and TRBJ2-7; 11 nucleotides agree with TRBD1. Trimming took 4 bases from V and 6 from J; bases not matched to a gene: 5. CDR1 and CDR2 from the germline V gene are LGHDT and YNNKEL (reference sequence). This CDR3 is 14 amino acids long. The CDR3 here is CASSPRDRGGEQYF. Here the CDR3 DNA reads TGTGCCAGCAGCCCAAGGGACAGGGGGGGCGAGCAGTACTTC.

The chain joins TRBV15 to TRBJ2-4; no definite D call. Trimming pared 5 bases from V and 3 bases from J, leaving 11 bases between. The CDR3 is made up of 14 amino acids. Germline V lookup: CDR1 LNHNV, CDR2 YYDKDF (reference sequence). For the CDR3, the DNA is TGTGCCACCAGCGTGGAGCGAAGCAAAAACATTCAGTACTTC. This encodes CATSVERSKNIQYF.

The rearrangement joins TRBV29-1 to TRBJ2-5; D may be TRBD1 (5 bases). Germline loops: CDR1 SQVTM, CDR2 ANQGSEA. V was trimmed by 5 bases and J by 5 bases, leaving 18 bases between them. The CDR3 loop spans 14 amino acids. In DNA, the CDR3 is TGCAGCGTTTCTTCGGGCACAGGTTATGAGACCCAGTACTTC. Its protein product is CSVSSGTGYETQYF. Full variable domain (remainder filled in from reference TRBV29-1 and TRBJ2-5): SAVISQKPSRDICQRGTSLTIQCQVDSQVTMMFWYRQQPGQSLTLIATANQGSEATYESGFVIDKFPISRPNLTFSTLTVSNMSPEDSSIYLCSVSSGTGYETQYFGPGTRLLVL.

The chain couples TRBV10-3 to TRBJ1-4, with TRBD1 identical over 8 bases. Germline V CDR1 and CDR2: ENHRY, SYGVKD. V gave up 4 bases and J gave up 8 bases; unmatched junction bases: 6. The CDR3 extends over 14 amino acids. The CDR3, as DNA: TGTGCCATCAGTGCGACAGGGGTAAACGAAAAACTGTTTTTT. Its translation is CAISATGVNEKLFF.

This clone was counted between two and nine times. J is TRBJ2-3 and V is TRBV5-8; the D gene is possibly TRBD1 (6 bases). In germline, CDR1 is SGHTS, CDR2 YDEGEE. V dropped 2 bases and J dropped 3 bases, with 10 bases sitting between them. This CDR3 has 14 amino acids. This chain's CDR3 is CASSFQGLTDTQYF. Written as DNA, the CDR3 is TGTGCCAGCAGCTTCCAGGGGTTAACAGATACGCAGTATTTT.

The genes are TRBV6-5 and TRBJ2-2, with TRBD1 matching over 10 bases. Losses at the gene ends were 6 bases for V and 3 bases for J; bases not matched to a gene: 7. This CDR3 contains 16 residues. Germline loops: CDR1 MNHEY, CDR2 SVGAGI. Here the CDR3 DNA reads TGTGCCAGCAGGTACAGACAGGGGGCGGACACCGGGGAGCTGTTTTTT. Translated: CASRYRQGADTGELFF.

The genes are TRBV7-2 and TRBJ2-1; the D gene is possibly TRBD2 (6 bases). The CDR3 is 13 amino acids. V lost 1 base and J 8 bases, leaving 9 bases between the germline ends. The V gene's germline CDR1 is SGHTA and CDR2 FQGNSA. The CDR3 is CASSLVREDEQFF. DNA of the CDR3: TGTGCCAGCAGCTTAGTTAGGGAGGATGAGCAGTTCTTC.

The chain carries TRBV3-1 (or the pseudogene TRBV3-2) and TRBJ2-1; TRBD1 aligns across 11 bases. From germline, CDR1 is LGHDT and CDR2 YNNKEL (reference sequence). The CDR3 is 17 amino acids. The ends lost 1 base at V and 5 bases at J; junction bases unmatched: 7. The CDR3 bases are TGTGCCAGCAGCCAAGCTCTAGGGACAGGGGGAGACAATGAGCAGTTCTTC. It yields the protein CASSQALGTGGDNEQFF.

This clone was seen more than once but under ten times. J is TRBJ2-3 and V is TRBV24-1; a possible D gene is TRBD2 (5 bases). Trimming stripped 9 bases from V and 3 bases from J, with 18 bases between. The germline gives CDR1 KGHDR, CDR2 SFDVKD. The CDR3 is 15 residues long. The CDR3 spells CATLRTPFWTDTQYF. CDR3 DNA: TGTGCCACCCTAAGGACTCCCTTTTGGACAGATACGCAGTATTTT.

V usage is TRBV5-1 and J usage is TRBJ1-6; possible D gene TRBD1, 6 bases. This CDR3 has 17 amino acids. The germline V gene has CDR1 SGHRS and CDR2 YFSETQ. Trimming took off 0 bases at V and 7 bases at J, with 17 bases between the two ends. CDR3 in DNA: TGCGCCAGCAGCTTGGGACTGGGGACATTGGGGAATTCACCCCTCCACTTT. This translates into CASSLGLGTLGNSPLHF.

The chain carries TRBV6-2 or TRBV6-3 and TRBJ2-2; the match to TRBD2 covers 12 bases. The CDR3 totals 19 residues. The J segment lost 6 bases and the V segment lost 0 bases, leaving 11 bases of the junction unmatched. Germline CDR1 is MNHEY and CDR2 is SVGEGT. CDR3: CASSYSHLAGGPQAGELFF. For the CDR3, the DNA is TGTGCCAGCAGTTACTCCCACCTAGCGGGAGGGCCTCAGGCCGGGGAGCTGTTTTTT.

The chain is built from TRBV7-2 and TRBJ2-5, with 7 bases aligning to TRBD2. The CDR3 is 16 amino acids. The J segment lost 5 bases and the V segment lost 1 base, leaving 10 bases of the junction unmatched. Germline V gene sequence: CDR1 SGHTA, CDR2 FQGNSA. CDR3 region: CASSLVAGESTETQYF. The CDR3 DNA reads TGTGCCAGCAGCTTAGTTGCGGGAGAGTCCACCGAGACCCAGTACTTC.

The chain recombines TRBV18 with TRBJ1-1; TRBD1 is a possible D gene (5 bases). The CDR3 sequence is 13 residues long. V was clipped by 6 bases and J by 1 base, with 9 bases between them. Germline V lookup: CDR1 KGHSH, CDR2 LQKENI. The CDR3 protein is CASSLGANTEAFF. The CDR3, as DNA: TGTGCCAGCTCGCTAGGGGCGAACACTGAAGCTTTCTTT.